This passage covers 28 T cell receptor beta chains from one sample sequenced in a study of human T cells and chemical hapten exposure. Total RNA was isolated from unfractionated whole blood. A single record per CDR3 protein comes from TCRdb applying MiXCR to the 5' RACE reads. The profile shows 110,000 or so distinct CDR3 sequences, approximately 19% of them singletons. These receptors all come from a human donor in good health.

The V call is TRBV7-9, the J call TRBJ2-1; maybe TRBD2 (5 bases). The germline V and J ends were trimmed by 5 bases and 1 base, with 12 bases remaining between them. The V gene's germline CDR1 is SEHNR and CDR2 FQNEAQ (reference sequence). There are 15 residues in the CDR3. The CDR3 DNA follows: TGTGCCAGCAGCCCTGAGGGCATTTCCTACAATGAGCAGTTCTTC. It encodes CASSPEGISYNEQFF.

This clonotype appeared a few times. The chain couples TRBV11-3 to TRBJ2-5; 7 nucleotides line up with TRBD1. Germline lookup yields CDR1 SGHNT and CDR2 YENEEA. V dropped 5 bases and J dropped 1; count of bases not matched to a gene: 4. This CDR3 contains 14 residues. CDR3 DNA: TGTGCCAGCAGCCTTAGACAGGGCCAAGAGACCCAGTACTTC. This gives the protein CASSLRQGQETQYF. Full variable domain (outside the CDR3, taken from reference TRBV11-3 and TRBJ2-5): EAGVVQSPRYKIIEKKQPVAFWCNPISGHNTLYWYLQNLGQGPELLIRYENEEAVDDSQLPKDRFSAERLKGVDSTLKIQPAELGDSAVYLCASSLRQGQETQYFGPGTRLLVL.

This clonotype came up a few times. V is TRBV7-9 and J is TRBJ1-4; no clear D. There are 14 residues in the CDR3. Germline CDR1 and CDR2: SEHNR and FQNEAQ (reference sequence). V was shortened by 7 bases and J by 0 bases, with 9 bases between the two germline ends. The CDR3 sequence: CASNKDATNEKLFF. The CDR3 DNA sequence: TGTGCCAGCAATAAGGACGCAACTAATGAAAAACTGTTTTTT.

This clonotype has only a few counts. J is TRBJ1-6 and V is TRBV7-9; no clear D gene. V lost 4 bases to trimming and J lost 10 bases, with 17 bases between them. Germline CDR1 reads SEHNR; CDR2 reads FQNEAQ (reference sequence). The CDR3 spans 15 residues. CDR3 protein: CASSSPTTRDSPLHF. CDR3 nucleotides: TGTGCCAGCAGCTCACCCACCACACGCGACTCACCCCTCCACTTT.

The V gene is TRBV28, the J gene TRBJ1-1; maybe TRBD1 (5 bases). V lost 1 base and J lost 10, with 10 bases in between. This CDR3 is built from 12 residues. Germline V gene lookup returns CDR1 MDHEN and CDR2 SYDVKM. The CDR3, as DNA: TGTGCCAGCAGTTTATTGTGGGGGAGAGCTTTCTTT. This codes for CASSLLWGRAFF.

The chain carries TRBV18 and TRBJ1-4, with TRBD1 matching 8 bases. This CDR3 is 15 amino acids long. The germline V gene has CDR1 KGHSH and CDR2 LQKENI. The V gene end was trimmed by 0 bases and the J gene end by 6 bases; junction bases not matched to a gene: 3. As DNA, the CDR3 is TGTGCCAGCTCACCACCCGACAGGGGATATGAAAAACTGTTTTTT. It specifies CASSPPDRGYEKLFF.

The chain recombines TRBV5-1 with TRBJ1-1; 8 bases are shared with TRBD1. V lost 4 bases and J lost 11; bases outside the gene matches: 16. Germline V gene data show CDR1 as SGHRS and CDR2 as YFSETQ. This CDR3 has 15 amino acids. The CDR3 DNA reads as TGCGCCAGCAGCCAAGGACAGGGAGCGGTTCCCCTGGCTTTCTTT. It specifies CASSQGQGAVPLAFF.

This clonotype has a handful of counts. This chain uses TRBV12-3 or TRBV12-4 with TRBJ1-4, with no clear D. This CDR3 is built from 14 residues. With 0 bases removed from V and 8 bases from J, the gap between germline ends came to 10 bases. The CDR3: CASSLAGVAEKLFF. The CDR3, as DNA: TGTGCCAGCAGTTTAGCCGGGGTTGCGGAAAAACTGTTTTTT.

The J gene is TRBJ2-3, the V gene TRBV20-1, with D tentatively TRBD1 (5 bases). The germline V gene has CDR1 DFQATT and CDR2 SNEGSKA (reference sequence). The CDR3 contains 10 residues. The V end was cut by 6 bases, the J end by 4 bases, with 5 bases between. The CDR3 bases are TGCAGTGCAGGGGCAGATACGCAGTATTTT. Its protein product is CSAGADTQYF.

V gene TRBV5-4 combines with J gene TRBJ1-2; no reliable D call. V was pared by 0 bases and J by 4 bases, with 10 bases between. The CDR3 is made up of 14 amino acids. Germline CDR1 SGHNT, CDR2 YYREEE (reference sequence). This CDR3 is CASSLVGSTYGYTF. The CDR3 DNA follows: TGTGCCAGCAGCTTGGTCGGGTCGACCTATGGCTACACCTTC.

This clonotype was observed a handful of times. The gene calls are TRBV6-6 and TRBJ1-3; no firm D call. CDR3 size: 17 residues. The germline gives CDR1 MNHNY, CDR2 SVGAGI (reference sequence). V shed 0 bases and J shed 4 bases, with 16 bases lying between them. CDR3 in DNA: TGTGCCAGCAGTTACTCGAATGGCGGAATGGGCGGAAACACCATATATTTT. This translates into CASSYSNGGMGGNTIYF.

The chain uses TRBV24-1 and TRBJ2-7; D is ambiguous. Per germline, CDR1 KGHDR and CDR2 SFDVKD. V lost 1 base and J lost 12, with 9 bases in between. The CDR3 extends over 11 amino acids. For the CDR3, the DNA is TGTGCCACCAGTGATTTCGGACGGTTGTACTTC. Amino acids: CATSDFGRLYF.

This clonotype has more than one count but fewer than ten. The genes are TRBV4-1 and TRBJ2-2; D call uncertain. The CDR3 consists of 14 residues. The germline CDR1 and CDR2 sequences are MGHRA and YSYEKL. V was pared by 5 bases and J by 5 bases, with 12 bases between. The CDR3 nucleotides are TGCGCCAGCAGCTCGCCCCTGGGGACCGGGGAGCTGTTTTTT. Protein sequence: CASSSPLGTGELFF.

This clonotype showed up just a few times. V is TRBV2 and J is TRBJ2-3, with TRBD2 matching over 12 bases. The CDR3 is 11 residues long. Germline CDR1 and CDR2: SNHLY and FYNNEI. J gave up 14 bases and V 6 bases, and 3 bases lay outside the gene matches. CDR3 amino acids: CASRGLAGPYF. The CDR3, as DNA: TGTGCCAGCAGAGGACTAGCGGGACCGTATTTT.

This chain links TRBV4-1 with TRBJ2-5; 10 nucleotides agree with TRBD2. There are 18 residues in the CDR3. Per germline, CDR1 MGHRA and CDR2 YSYEKL. The V and J ends lost 2 bases and 2 bases, in that order; junction bases with no gene match: 11. The CDR3 loop is CASSQFWLAGVGQETQYF. The CDR3 nucleotides read TGCGCCAGCAGCCAATTTTGGCTAGCGGGAGTAGGGCAAGAGACCCAGTACTTC.

The table lists this clonotype with a few counts. The rearrangement joins TRBV11-3 to TRBJ1-1; 9 bases are a match to TRBD1. V trimming: 2 bases; J trimming: 6 bases; junction bases outside the gene matches: 7. The CDR3 runs 15 residues. The germline V gene has CDR1 SGHNT and CDR2 YENEEA. The CDR3 region has the DNA TGTGCCAGCAGCTTATGGGGGACAGGGTCTGCTGAAGCTTTCTTT. Its translation is CASSLWGTGSAEAFF.

Many counts were recorded for this clonotype. The V gene is TRBV29-1, the J gene TRBJ2-6; 11 bases align to TRBD1. There are 16 residues in the CDR3. Germline CDR1 SQVTM, CDR2 ANQGSEA. V lost 6 bases, J lost 1 base, and 5 bases stayed unmatched. The CDR3 DNA is TGCAGCGTCCCAGGGACAGGGGGTTCTGGGGCCAACGTCCTGACTTTC. It encodes CSVPGTGGSGANVLTF.

This clonotype was seen a handful of times. The rearrangement uses TRBV7-9 and TRBJ2-1; D may be TRBD1 (6 bases). This CDR3 is 13 amino acids long. Between the trimmed V and J ends, which lost 4 bases and 9 bases, there was a span of 13 bases. Germline CDR1 is SEHNR and CDR2 is FQNEAQ (reference sequence). The DNA for the CDR3 is TGTGCCAGCAGCTCAAGGGGGTGGAGTGAGCAGTTCTTC. As protein: CASSSRGWSEQFF.

CDR3 sequence (DNA): TGTGCCAGCTCTCCGGGCCGAGCTGGGGCCAACGTCCTGACTTTC. It yields the protein CASSPGRAGANVLTF. The rearrangement links TRBV18 to TRBJ2-6; D ambiguous. CDR3 length: 15 residues. Deletions cut 6 bases from V and 2 bases from J, with 11 bases between. Germline lookup yields CDR1 KGHSH and CDR2 LQKENI.

This clonotype has more than one count but fewer than ten. The genes are TRBV27 and TRBJ1-2; possible D gene TRBD1, 5 bases. The CDR3 has 16 residues. Germline lookup yields CDR1 MNHEY and CDR2 SMNVEV (reference sequence). V was shortened by 2 bases and J by 6 bases, with 19 bases between the two germline ends. The CDR3 bases are TGTGCCAGCAGTTTAAGAGAAGGGGCCCCCCTCCATGGCTACACCTTC. This gives the protein CASSLREGAPLHGYTF.

This clonotype was found a few times. J is TRBJ1-5 and V is TRBV27; TRBD1 is a possible D gene (5 bases). CDR1 is MNHEY, CDR2 SMNVEV, per germline (reference sequence). V was clipped by 5 bases and J by 6 bases, with 14 bases between them. CDR3 length equals 14 residues. The CDR3 reads CASSLPGGGQPQHF. CDR3 nucleotide sequence: TGTGCCAGCAGTCTACCGGGGGGAGGTCAGCCCCAGCATTTT.

This rearrangement joins TRBV4-1 to TRBJ1-3; possible D gene TRBD1, 5 bases. This CDR3 region has 18 residues. Germline values: CDR1 MGHRA, CDR2 YSYEKL. Trimming cost V 2 bases and J 4 bases, with 21 bases left between them. The CDR3 here is CASSQWMGVKGPGNTIYF. The CDR3 DNA is TGCGCCAGCAGCCAATGGATGGGGGTGAAAGGCCCGGGAAACACCATATATTTT.

The gene calls are TRBV25-1 and TRBJ2-5, with 9 positions matching TRBD2. Germline V gene sequence: CDR1 MGHDK, CDR2 SYGVNS. There are 16 residues in the CDR3. The ends lost 8 bases at V and 4 bases at J; junction bases unmatched: 14. The CDR3 DNA reads as TGTGCCAGCCTAGGAGGGGGGCGGGAGGGCCGAGAGACCCAGTACTTC. This sequence encodes CASLGGGREGRETQYF.

This rearrangement joins TRBV5-6 to TRBJ1-2; 8 bases are shared with TRBD1. Germline CDR1 is SGHDT and CDR2 is YYEEEE. There are 17 residues in the CDR3. V was clipped by 4 bases and J by 6 bases; unmatched bases: 17. CDR3 protein: CASSIAGRTGPRDGYTF. The CDR3 nucleotides are TGTGCCAGCAGCATAGCCGGTAGGACAGGGCCCAGAGATGGCTACACCTTC.

In nucleotides, the CDR3 is TGCAGCGTTGAAGGGACAGCGAACTATGGCTACACCTTC. The encoded protein is CSVEGTANYGYTF. The chain has TRBV29-1 and TRBJ1-2, with TRBD1 as a possible D gene (6 bases). Germline CDR1 reads SQVTM; CDR2 reads ANQGSEA. The V gene lost 1 base and the J gene lost 2 bases, with 8 bases spanning the gap. The CDR3 is 13 amino acids.

The gene calls are TRBV5-1 and TRBJ2-3; 8 bases are shared with TRBD1. The germline V gene encodes CDR1 SGHRS and CDR2 YFSETQ. The J segment lost 3 bases and the V segment lost 5 bases, leaving 8 bases of the junction unmatched. The CDR3 length is 15 residues. As DNA, the CDR3 is TGCGCCAGCAGATATTCAGGGGGCCGGACAGATACGCAGTATTTT. Encoded protein: CASRYSGGRTDTQYF.

This sequence joins TRBV28 and TRBJ1-2; D uncertain. Germline loops: CDR1 MDHEN, CDR2 SYDVKM. V lost 8 bases to trimming and J lost 4 bases, with 8 bases between them. The CDR3 has 11 amino acids. CDR3 region: CASREGYGYTF. The CDR3 DNA reads as TGTGCCAGCCGGGAGGGCTATGGCTACACCTTC.

The chain combines TRBV30 with TRBJ1-1; 9 nucleotides line up with TRBD1. Germline V gives CDR1 GTSNPN, CDR2 SVGIG (reference sequence). CDR3 size: 14 residues. V trimming: 2 bases; J trimming: 3 bases; junction bases outside the gene matches: 4. CDR3 sequence reads: CAWSRQGVHTEAFF. The DNA for the CDR3 is TGTGCCTGGAGTAGACAGGGGGTACACACTGAAGCTTTCTTT.